Sequencing of this T cell receptor (beta chain) was carried out in a study of blood T cell repertoires in COVID-19. CDR1 is SGHTA, CDR2 FQGNSA, per germline. The junction had 7 bases not matched to a gene; V was cut back by 3 bases and J by 0 bases. The CDR3 contains 16 residues. The repertoire was sequenced with immunoSEQ multiplex PCR; TCRdb's copy has only in-frame clones and lacks some. The sample holds tens of thousands of clones, more than 70% seen once. This sequence joins TRBV7-2 and TRBJ2-7; 8 nucleotides line up with TRBD2. This receptor was taken from a woman aged 80 or over with active COVID-19. Sequencing was carried out using peripheral blood. The CDR3: CASSFWSSGISYEQYF. The DNA for the CDR3 is TGTGCCAGCAGCTTCTGGAGTAGCGGGATCTCCTACGAGCAGTACTTC. The complete variable domain, with remaining parts taken from reference TRBV7-2 and TRBJ2-7, reads GAGVSQSPSNKVTEKGKDVELRCDPISGHTALYWYRQSLGQGLEFLIYFQGNSAPDKSGLPSDRFSAERTGGSVSTLTIQRTQQEDSAVYLCASSFWSSGISYEQYFGPGTRLTVT.